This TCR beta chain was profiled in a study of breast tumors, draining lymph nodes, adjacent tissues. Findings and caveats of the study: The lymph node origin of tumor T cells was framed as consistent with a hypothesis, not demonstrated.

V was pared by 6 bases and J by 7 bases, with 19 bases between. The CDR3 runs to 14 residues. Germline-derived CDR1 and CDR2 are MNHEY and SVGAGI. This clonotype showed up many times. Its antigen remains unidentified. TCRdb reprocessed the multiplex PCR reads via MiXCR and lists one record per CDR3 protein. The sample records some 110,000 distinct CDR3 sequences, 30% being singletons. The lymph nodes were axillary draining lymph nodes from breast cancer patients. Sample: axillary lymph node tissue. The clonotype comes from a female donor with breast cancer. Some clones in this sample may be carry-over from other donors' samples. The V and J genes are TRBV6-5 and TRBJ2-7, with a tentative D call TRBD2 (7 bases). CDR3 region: CASSRAAGGREQYF. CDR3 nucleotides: TGTGCCAGCAGCCGGGCAGCCGGGGGGCGGGAGCAGTACTTC.